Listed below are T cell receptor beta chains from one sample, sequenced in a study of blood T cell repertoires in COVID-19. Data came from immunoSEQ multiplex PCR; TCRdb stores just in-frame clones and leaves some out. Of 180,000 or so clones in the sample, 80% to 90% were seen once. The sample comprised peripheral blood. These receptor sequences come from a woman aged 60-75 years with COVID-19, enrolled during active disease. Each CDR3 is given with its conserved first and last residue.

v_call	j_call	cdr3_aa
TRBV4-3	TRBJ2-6	CASSPYVSQGAGANVLTF
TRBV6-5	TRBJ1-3	CASHAGGPGNTIYF
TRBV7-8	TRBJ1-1	CASSLTGVWNTEAFF
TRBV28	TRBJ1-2	CASSDEGSGYTF
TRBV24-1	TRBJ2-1	CATSDPGLAGESEQFF
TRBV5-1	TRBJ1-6	CASPVRSSYNSPLHF
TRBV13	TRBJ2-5	CASSGTGSGETQYF
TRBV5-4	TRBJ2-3	CASSWTSGSYIDTQYF
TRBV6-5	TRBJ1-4	CASRSQGREKLFF
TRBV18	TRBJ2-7	CASSARDEQYF
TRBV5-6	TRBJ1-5	CASSLLAGINQPQHF
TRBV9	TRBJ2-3	CASSTPSGSAFTDTQYF
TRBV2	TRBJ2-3	CASRLTGDTQYF
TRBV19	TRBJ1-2	CASSIDGTYSGGYTF
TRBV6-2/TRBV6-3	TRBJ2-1	CASSFGTWGEQFF
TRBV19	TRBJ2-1	CASKIANNEQFF
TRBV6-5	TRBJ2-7	CASTQDRAGEQYF
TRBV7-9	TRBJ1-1	CASSLGGLTEAFF
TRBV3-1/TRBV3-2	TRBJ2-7	CASSQDRFGEQYF
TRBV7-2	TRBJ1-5	CASSLVWDISQPQHF
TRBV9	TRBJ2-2	CASSPRPTSSGELFF
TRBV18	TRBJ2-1	CASSPLGSGSYNEQFF
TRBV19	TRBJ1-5	CASSQQDQPQHF
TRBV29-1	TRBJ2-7	CSGTRGIHEQYF
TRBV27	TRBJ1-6	CASSPDRNLVHF
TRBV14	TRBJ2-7	CASSHVGLAGREQYF
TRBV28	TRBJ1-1	CASSFWGDGLTEAFF
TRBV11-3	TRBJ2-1	CASSPRVSYNEQFF
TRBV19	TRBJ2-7	CASSIKTGSYEQYF
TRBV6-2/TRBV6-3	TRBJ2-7	CASSSDRGRVEQYF
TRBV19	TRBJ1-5	CASSRTGVQPQHF
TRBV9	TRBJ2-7	CASSVGVSFGDEQYF
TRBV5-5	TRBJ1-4	CASSSPGFLAGKLFF
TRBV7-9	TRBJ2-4	CATSVLAKNIQYF
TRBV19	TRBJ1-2	CASTDRAVGGYTF
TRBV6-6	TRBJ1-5	CASGNRDYSNQPQHF
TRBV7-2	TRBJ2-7	CASSLDGTGTYEQYF
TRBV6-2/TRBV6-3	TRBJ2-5	CASSPYGLAGKTQYF
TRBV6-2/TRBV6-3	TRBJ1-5	CASSYDFKGGGFSNQPQHF
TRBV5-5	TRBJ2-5	CASIPGTGDQETQYF
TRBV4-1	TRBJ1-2	CASSQTTGMFYGYTF
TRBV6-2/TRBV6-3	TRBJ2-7	CASSPRGLYEQYF
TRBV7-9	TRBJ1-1	CASSPGRVEAFF
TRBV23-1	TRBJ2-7	CASSQAGTGGNEQYF
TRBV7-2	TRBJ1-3	CASSPQGFSGNTIYF
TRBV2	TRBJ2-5	CASSEIRPGPIQETQYF
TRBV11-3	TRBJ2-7	CASSLGLDSSYEQYF
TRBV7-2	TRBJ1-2	CASSSTGNYGYTF
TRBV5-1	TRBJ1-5	CASRKWTGVNQPQHF
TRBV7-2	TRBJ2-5	CASSIAGPGETQYF
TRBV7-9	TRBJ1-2	CASSADFF
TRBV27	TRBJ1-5	CASSPGQSNQPQHF
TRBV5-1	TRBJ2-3	CASSLETGRGDTQYF
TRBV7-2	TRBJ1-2	CASSLGSYGYTF
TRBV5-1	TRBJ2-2	CASSPIQGSAGELFF
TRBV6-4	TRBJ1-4	CASSTGDEKLFF
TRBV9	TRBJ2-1	CASSERGGSSYNEQFF